Below, 3 T cell receptor beta chains from the same sample are listed, as sequenced in a study of blood T cell repertoires in COVID-19. Some clones are missing from TCRdb's copy, which holds only in-frame ones; the method was immunoSEQ multiplex PCR. The profile shows 120,000 to 150,000 clones, around 85% of them singletons. Sequencing was done on a sample of peripheral blood. The receptor set was obtained from a woman aged 60-70 years with COVID-19, enrolled during active disease.

The J gene is TRBJ2-1, the V gene TRBV4-2; the D gene is possibly TRBD2 (7 bases). Germline assignment: CDR1 LGHNA and CDR2 YNFKEQ. The V and J ends lost 4 bases and 7 bases respectively, with 17 bases between them. The CDR3 length is 15 residues. CDR3 nucleotides: TGTGCCAGCAGCCCTACAGGGACCGGGAGGAATGAGCAGTTCTTC. Translated, it gives CASSPTGTGRNEQFF.

The rearrangement joins TRBV5-8 to TRBJ1-1; D not resolved. CDR3 length: 13 amino acids. Germline V CDR1 and CDR2: SGHTS, YDEGEE. V lost 2 bases and J 1 base, leaving 6 bases between the germline ends. Here the CDR3 DNA reads TGTGCCAGCAGCTTTGTCAAGAACACTGAAGCTTTCTTT. Translation gives CASSFVKNTEAFF. The entire variable domain, with the rest obtained from reference TRBV5-8 and TRBJ1-1, is as follows: EAGVTQSPTHLIKTRGQQATLRCSPISGHTSVYWYQQALGLGLQFLLWYDEGEERNRGNFPPRFSGRQFPNYSSELNVNALELEDSALYLCASSFVKNTEAFFGQGTRLTVV.

This clone has only one observation. The chain has TRBV4-1 and TRBJ2-6, with D maybe TRBD1 (6 bases). Germline V gives CDR1 MGHRA, CDR2 YSYEKL. Between the trimmed V and J ends, which lost 2 bases and 0 bases, there was a span of 23 bases. The CDR3 runs to 21 residues. This chain's CDR3 is CASSQLATTGRSLSGANVLTF. CDR3 DNA: TGCGCCAGCAGCCAACTTGCTACGACAGGAAGAAGTCTCTCTGGGGCCAACGTCCTGACTTTC.